This passage covers 3 T cell receptor beta chains from one sample sequenced in a study of Graves' ophthalmopathy and Graves' hyperthyroidism. The TCR beta CDR3 regions underwent amplification from RNA transcripts. The library came from an HTBI-primed first-round RT-PCR and a second-round multiplex PCR. TCRdb itself ran the multiplex PCR reads through MiXCR, one entry per CDR3 protein. The profile shows under 350,000 distinct CDR3 sequences, roughly 17% of them singletons. The sample was peripheral blood. The origin of the receptors is an adult man with Graves' ophthalmopathy.

This clonotype was seen many times. The rearrangement links TRBV3-1 to TRBJ1-5; tentative D call: TRBD1 (6 bases). The CDR3 has 15 amino acids. Deletions cut 0 bases from V and 6 bases from J, with 12 bases between. CDR1 is LGHDT, CDR2 YNNKEL, per germline (reference sequence). CDR3 protein: CASSQDYRAGQPQHF. The CDR3 coding sequence is TGTGCCAGCAGCCAAGACTACAGGGCCGGTCAGCCCCAGCATTTT.

This clonotype is deemed medium-sized. The chain employs TRBV12-3 or TRBV12-4 and TRBJ1-1, with D tentatively TRBD1 (5 bases). Trimming stripped 6 bases from V and 7 bases from J, with 9 bases between. The CDR3 is 11 amino acids. The CDR3: CASRSGLEAFF. Here the CDR3 DNA reads TGTGCCAGCAGATCGGGGCTTGAAGCTTTCTTT.

V usage is TRBV6-1 and J usage is TRBJ1-5; D gene uncertain. The V gene's germline CDR1 is MNHNS and CDR2 SASEGT. Trimming stripped 8 bases from V and 8 bases from J, with 19 bases between. This CDR3 comprises 14 residues. CDR3 DNA: TGTGCCAGCGGCACCACAAGTATCGGGGAGCCCCAGCATTTT. The encoded protein is CASGTTSIGEPQHF.